This is a list of T cell receptor beta chains from one sample in a study of T cell responses to AZD1222 COVID-19 vaccine. TCRdb's copy holds only in-frame clones and misses some; the assay was immunoSEQ multiplex PCR. Here the sample spans tens of thousands of clones, approximately 86% being singletons. This material consisted of peripheral blood, taken on day 0 of AZD1222 vaccination. Source of these receptors: an adult in good health. Both conserved end residues are part of each CDR3. Fields, in order: J gene, D gene, clone size, V gene, CDR3 DNA, CDR3 protein. The D gene is left open where the match is weak. Not all rows give a size; the values are once, few, many and, for expanded clones, a class.

J gene: TRBJ2-5
D gene: TRBD2
clone size: -
V gene: TRBV5-1
CDR3 DNA: TGCGCCAGCAGCTTAGTAGAACTAGCGGGAGCAGAGACCCAGTACTTC
CDR3 protein: CASSLVELAGAETQYF

J gene: TRBJ2-5
D gene: -
clone size: -
V gene: TRBV28
CDR3 DNA: TGTGCCAGCAGTCGAACAGGGAGCTGGGAGACCCAGTACTTC
CDR3 protein: CASSRTGSWETQYF

J gene: TRBJ1-4
D gene: -
clone size: -
V gene: TRBV4-1
CDR3 DNA: TGCGCCAGCAGCCAAGTACCGATTAATGAAAAACTGTTTTTT
CDR3 protein: CASSQVPINEKLFF

J gene: TRBJ1-1
D gene: TRBD1
clone size: -
V gene: TRBV7-3
CDR3 DNA: TGTGCCAGCAGCCACGGGACAGGGGGAACTACTGAAGCTTTCTTT
CDR3 protein: CASSHGTGGTTEAFF

J gene: TRBJ1-4
D gene: -
clone size: once
V gene: TRBV27
CDR3 DNA: TGTGCCAGCAGTTTAATAGGGGGACCGCCAAAACTGTTTTTT
CDR3 protein: CASSLIGGPPKLFF

J gene: TRBJ2-7
D gene: -
clone size: once
V gene: TRBV5-1
CDR3 DNA: TGCGCCAGCAGCTTGACGTCAAGCGAACCCTACGAGCAGTACTTC
CDR3 protein: CASSLTSSEPYEQYF

J gene: TRBJ1-5
D gene: TRBD1
clone size: -
V gene: TRBV29-1
CDR3 DNA: TGCAGCGTAGCGGATGACAGGGGAACAGGTGGCAATCAGCCCCAGCATTTT
CDR3 protein: CSVADDRGTGGNQPQHF

J gene: TRBJ2-3
D gene: TRBD1
clone size: -
V gene: TRBV2
CDR3 DNA: TGTGCCAGCAACAGGGGGATTGCGCAGTATTTT
CDR3 protein: CASNRGIAQYF

J gene: TRBJ2-1
D gene: TRBD1
clone size: -
V gene: TRBV7-3
CDR3 DNA: TGTGCCAGCAGCTTAAAGGGGACAGGGGCCCACAATGAGCAGTTCTTC
CDR3 protein: CASSLKGTGAHNEQFF

J gene: TRBJ2-7
D gene: -
clone size: -
V gene: TRBV12-1
CDR3 DNA: TGTGCCAGCAGCTCGGCGGGGGACAAGGCCTACGAGCAGTACTTC
CDR3 protein: CASSSAGDKAYEQYF

J gene: TRBJ2-3
D gene: -
clone size: -
V gene: TRBV19
CDR3 DNA: TGTGCCAGTAGTATAGATCAGGGCACAGATACGCAGTATTTT
CDR3 protein: CASSIDQGTDTQYF

J gene: TRBJ2-2
D gene: -
clone size: -
V gene: TRBV7-3
CDR3 DNA: TGTGCCAGCAGCTTAGGTTCCGGGCTCACCGGGGAGCTGTTTTTT
CDR3 protein: CASSLGSGLTGELFF

J gene: TRBJ1-3
D gene: -
clone size: -
V gene: TRBV7-9
CDR3 DNA: TGTGCCAGCAGCCCTCGGCAGGGCACCTCTGGAAACACCATATATTTT
CDR3 protein: CASSPRQGTSGNTIYF

J gene: TRBJ1-2
D gene: -
clone size: -
V gene: TRBV15
CDR3 DNA: TGTGCCACCAGCAGAGATCGTTCAGGGGCTGATGGCTACACCTTC
CDR3 protein: CATSRDRSGADGYTF

J gene: TRBJ1-1
D gene: -
clone size: -
V gene: TRBV5-8
CDR3 DNA: TGTGCCAGCAGCTTGGGACAGAAGAACACTGAAGCTTTCTTT
CDR3 protein: CASSLGQKNTEAFF

J gene: TRBJ2-7
D gene: -
clone size: -
V gene: TRBV5-4
CDR3 DNA: TGTGCCAGCAGCTTGGCAGGGTACTTTAACGAGCAGTACTTC
CDR3 protein: CASSLAGYFNEQYF

J gene: TRBJ2-2
D gene: -
clone size: -
V gene: TRBV15
CDR3 DNA: TGTGCCACCAGGCCCGGGGGTCTGAGCACCGGGGAGCTGTTTTTT
CDR3 protein: CATRPGGLSTGELFF

J gene: TRBJ2-7
D gene: -
clone size: -
V gene: TRBV6-5
CDR3 DNA: TGTGCCAGCAGTTACGGTTTGGCAGGTCGTGACGAGCAGTACTTC
CDR3 protein: CASSYGLAGRDEQYF

J gene: TRBJ1-1
D gene: -
clone size: -
V gene: TRBV5-6
CDR3 DNA: TGTGCCAGCAGCTTGGGCCTGGTTGAGGGGAGGGCTTTCTTT
CDR3 protein: CASSLGLVEGRAFF

J gene: TRBJ1-2
D gene: -
clone size: -
V gene: TRBV12-3/TRBV12-4
CDR3 DNA: TGTGCCAGCAGTACAGGGAACAACTATGGCTACACCTTC
CDR3 protein: CASSTGNNYGYTF

J gene: TRBJ1-1
D gene: -
clone size: -
V gene: TRBV7-2
CDR3 DNA: TGTGCCAGCAGCTTAGTGGGGAGGGGCGAAGCTTTCTTT
CDR3 protein: CASSLVGRGEAFF

J gene: TRBJ2-5
D gene: -
clone size: few
V gene: TRBV12-3/TRBV12-4
CDR3 DNA: TGTGCCAGCAGTTCAGGGATCGAGACCCAGTACTTC
CDR3 protein: CASSSGIETQYF

J gene: TRBJ2-1
D gene: TRBD2
clone size: once
V gene: TRBV19
CDR3 DNA: TGTGCCAGTATCGATGGGGGAGCGGGAGGCAATGAGCAGTTCTTC
CDR3 protein: CASIDGGAGGNEQFF

J gene: TRBJ1-2
D gene: TRBD1
clone size: medium-sized
V gene: TRBV6-6
CDR3 DNA: TGTGCCAGCAATACGGGGGACAGAGAACTCGGTGGCTACACCTTC
CDR3 protein: CASNTGDRELGGYTF

J gene: TRBJ2-1
D gene: TRBD2
clone size: -
V gene: TRBV5-1
CDR3 DNA: TGCGCCAGCAGCCCTAGCGGGAGGCCTACCTTCAATGAGCAGTTCTTC
CDR3 protein: CASSPSGRPTFNEQFF

J gene: TRBJ2-1
D gene: -
clone size: -
V gene: TRBV9
CDR3 DNA: TGTGCCAGCAGCGTAGGATTACAGGGCCATGAGCAGTTCTTC
CDR3 protein: CASSVGLQGHEQFF

J gene: TRBJ2-7
D gene: -
clone size: once
V gene: TRBV6-5
CDR3 DNA: TGTGCCAGCAGTTACTCACGGAACGGGTACGAGCAGTACTTC
CDR3 protein: CASSYSRNGYEQYF

J gene: TRBJ1-3
D gene: TRBD1
clone size: -
V gene: TRBV30
CDR3 DNA: TGTGCCTGGAGTGTATCTAACAGGGGAAGCGGTGGGAGAAACACCATATATTTT
CDR3 protein: CAWSVSNRGSGGRNTIYF

J gene: TRBJ1-3
D gene: -
clone size: -
V gene: TRBV2
CDR3 DNA: TGTGCCAGCAGTGAATTCCGATCCGGATTCTCTGGAAACACCATATATTTT
CDR3 protein: CASSEFRSGFSGNTIYF

J gene: TRBJ1-2
D gene: -
clone size: -
V gene: TRBV29-1
CDR3 DNA: TGCAGTAGCGGGGGGGCTTATGGCTACACCTTC
CDR3 protein: CSSGGAYGYTF

J gene: TRBJ1-1
D gene: -
clone size: -
V gene: TRBV7-6
CDR3 DNA: TGTGCCAGCAGCTTAGATGGGCGAGGGGAACACACTGAAGCTTTCTTT
CDR3 protein: CASSLDGRGEHTEAFF

J gene: TRBJ2-7
D gene: -
clone size: -
V gene: TRBV11-1
CDR3 DNA: TGTGCCAGCAGCTTAGGGGCGGACAGCAGCTACGAGCAGTACTTC
CDR3 protein: CASSLGADSSYEQYF

J gene: TRBJ1-5
D gene: -
clone size: -
V gene: TRBV30
CDR3 DNA: TGTGCCTGGAGCGCCACCGCTCAGCCCCAGCATTTT
CDR3 protein: CAWSATAQPQHF